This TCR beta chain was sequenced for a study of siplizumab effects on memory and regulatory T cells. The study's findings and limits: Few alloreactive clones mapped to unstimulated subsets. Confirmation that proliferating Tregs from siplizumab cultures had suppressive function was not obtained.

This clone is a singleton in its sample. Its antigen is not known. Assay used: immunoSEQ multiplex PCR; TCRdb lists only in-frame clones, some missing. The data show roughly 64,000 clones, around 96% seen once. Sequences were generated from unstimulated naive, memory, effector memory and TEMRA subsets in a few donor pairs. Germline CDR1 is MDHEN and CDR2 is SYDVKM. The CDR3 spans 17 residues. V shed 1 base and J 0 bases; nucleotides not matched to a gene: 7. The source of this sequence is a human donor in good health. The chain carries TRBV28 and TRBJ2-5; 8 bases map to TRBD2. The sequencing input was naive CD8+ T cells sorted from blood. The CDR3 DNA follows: TGTGCCAGCAGTTTATCACTCGGACTAGCACACCAAGAGACCCAGTACTTC. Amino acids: CASSLSLGLAHQETQYF.